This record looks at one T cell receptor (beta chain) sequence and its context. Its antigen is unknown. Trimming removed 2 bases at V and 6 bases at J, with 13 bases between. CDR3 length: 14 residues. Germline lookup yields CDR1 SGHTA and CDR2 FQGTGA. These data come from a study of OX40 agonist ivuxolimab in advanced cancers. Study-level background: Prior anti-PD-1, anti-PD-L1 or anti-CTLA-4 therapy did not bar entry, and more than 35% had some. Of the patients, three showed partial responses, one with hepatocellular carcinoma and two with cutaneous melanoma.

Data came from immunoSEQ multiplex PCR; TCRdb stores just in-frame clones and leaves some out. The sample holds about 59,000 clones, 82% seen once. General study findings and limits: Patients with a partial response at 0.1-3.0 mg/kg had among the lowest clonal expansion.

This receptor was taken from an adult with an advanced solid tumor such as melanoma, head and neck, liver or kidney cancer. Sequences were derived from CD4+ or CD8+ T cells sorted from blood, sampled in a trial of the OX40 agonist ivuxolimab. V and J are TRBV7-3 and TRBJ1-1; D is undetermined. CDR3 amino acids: CASSLSGRVAEAFF. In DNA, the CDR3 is TGTGCCAGCAGCTTATCCGGCAGAGTCGCTGAAGCTTTCTTT.